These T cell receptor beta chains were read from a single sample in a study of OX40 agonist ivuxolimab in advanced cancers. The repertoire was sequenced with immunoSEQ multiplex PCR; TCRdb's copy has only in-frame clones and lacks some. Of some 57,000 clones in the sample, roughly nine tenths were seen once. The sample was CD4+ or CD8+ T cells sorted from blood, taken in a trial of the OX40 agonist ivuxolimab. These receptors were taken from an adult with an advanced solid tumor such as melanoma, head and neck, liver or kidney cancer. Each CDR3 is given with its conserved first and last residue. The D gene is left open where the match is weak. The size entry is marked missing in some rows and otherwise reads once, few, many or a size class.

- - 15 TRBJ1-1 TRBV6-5 TGTGCCAGCAGTTACTCCGCGATGAGGAACACTGAAGCTTTCTTT CASSYSAMRNTEAFF
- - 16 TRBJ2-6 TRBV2 TGTGCCAGCAGTGTTCAAGGGTTCTCTGGGGCCAACGTCCTGACTTTC CASSVQGFSGANVLTF
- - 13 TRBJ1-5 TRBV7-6 TGTGCCAGCAGCCTCGACAACAATCAGCCCCAGCATTTT CASSLDNNQPQHF
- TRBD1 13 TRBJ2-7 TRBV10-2 TGCGCCAGCAGGCGACAGGGGGCGAACGAGCAGTACTTC CASRRQGANEQYF
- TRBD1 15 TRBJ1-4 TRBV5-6 TGTGCCAGCAGCCGGTGGACAGGGGTCGGTGAAAAACTGTTTTTT CASSRWTGVGEKLFF
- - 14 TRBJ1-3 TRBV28 TGTGCCAGCAGTTTACAGTCGTCTGGAAACACCATATATTTT CASSLQSSGNTIYF
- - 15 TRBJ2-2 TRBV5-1 TGCGCCAGCAGCCCGACGGTTCGGAACACCGGGGAGCTGTTTTTT CASSPTVRNTGELFF
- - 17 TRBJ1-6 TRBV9 TGTGCCAGCAGCAAAAGCCCGACACGGGGCGCTGGTTCACCCCTCCACTTT CASSKSPTRGAGSPLHF
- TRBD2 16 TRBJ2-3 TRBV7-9 TGTGCCAGCAGCCCTAGCGGGAGGGGGAGCACAGATACGCAGTATTTT CASSPSGRGSTDTQYF
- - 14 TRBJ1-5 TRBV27 TGTGCCAGCAGGGGACGGGGGGGCAATCAGCCCCAGCATTTT CASRGRGGNQPQHF
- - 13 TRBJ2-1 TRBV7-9 TGTGCCAGCAGCTTAGCAGGGAGCGATGAGCAGTTCTTC CASSLAGSDEQFF
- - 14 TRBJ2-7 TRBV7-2 TGTGCCAGCAGCTTAGCTCTGAGCTCCTACGAGCAGTACTTC CASSLALSSYEQYF
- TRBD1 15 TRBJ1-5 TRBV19 TGTGCCGGATCACCAGGGGGTGGGAGCAATCAGCCCCAGCATTTT CAGSPGGGSNQPQHF
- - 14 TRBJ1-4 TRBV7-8 TGTGCCAGCAGCTCCGGAACAACTAATGAAAAACTGTTTTTT CASSSGTTNEKLFF
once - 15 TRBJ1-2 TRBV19 TGTGCCAGTAGTCCCTCCTTGGGGGGCGGCTATGGCTACACCTTC CASSPSLGGGYGYTF
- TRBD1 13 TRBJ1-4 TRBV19 TGTGCCAGTAGTATGGGGACAGGCGGAAAACTGTTTTTT CASSMGTGGKLFF
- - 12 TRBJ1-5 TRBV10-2 TGCGCCAGCAGCCCTAGCAATCAGCCCCAGCATTTT CASSPSNQPQHF
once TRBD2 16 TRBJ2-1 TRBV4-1 TGCGCCAGCGGGGGGTCTGGGACTAGCGTCTCTAATGAGCAGTTCTTC CASGGSGTSVSNEQFF
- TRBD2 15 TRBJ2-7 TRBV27 TGTGCCAGCAGTCACCGGGAGGGGCAGTCCTACGAGCAGTACTTC CASSHREGQSYEQYF
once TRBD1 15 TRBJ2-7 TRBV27 TGTGCCAGTTCTCTCCGGGGACAGGTCTCCTACGAGCAGTACTTC CASSLRGQVSYEQYF
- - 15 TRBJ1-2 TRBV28 TGTGCCAGCAGTTTATATGCGGGTCCCCTGAGGGGCTACACCTTC CASSLYAGPLRGYTF
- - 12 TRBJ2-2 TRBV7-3 TGTGCCAGCAGCCCACGGGGCGGGGAGCTGTTTTTT CASSPRGGELFF
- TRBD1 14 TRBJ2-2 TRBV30 TGTGCCTGGATTAGGGACAGGGGGGTCGGGGAGCTGTTTTTT CAWIRDRGVGELFF
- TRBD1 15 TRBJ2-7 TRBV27 TGTGCCAGCAGTTCGTTGGGACAGGGTATCAACGAGCAGTACTTC CASSSLGQGINEQYF
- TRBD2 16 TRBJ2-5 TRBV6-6 TGTGCCAGCACCAAGGGACTAGCGGGAGTGCGAGAGACCCAGTACTTC CASTKGLAGVRETQYF
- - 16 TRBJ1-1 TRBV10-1 TGCGCCAGCAGTGATCCAAAGGCGGGGGGCTCCACTGAAGCTTTCTTT CASSDPKAGGSTEAFF
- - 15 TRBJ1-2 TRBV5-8 TGTGCCAGCAGCCCTTCTTGGCAGGCTAACTATGGCTACACCTTC CASSPSWQANYGYTF
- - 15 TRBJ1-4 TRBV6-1 TGTGCCAGCAGTGAAACCCTCTCTTCCAGGGAAAAACTGTTTTTT CASSETLSSREKLFF
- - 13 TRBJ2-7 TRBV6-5 TGTGCCAGCACCGCGGACCTAACCTACGAGCAGTACTTC CASTADLTYEQYF
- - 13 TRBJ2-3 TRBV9 TGTGCCAGCAGCGTACTAGCCCCAGATACGCAGTATTTT CASSVLAPDTQYF
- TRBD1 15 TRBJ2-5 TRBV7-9 TGTGCCAGCAGCTTAGCGACAGGGGTGGGGGAGACCCAGTACTTC CASSLATGVGETQYF
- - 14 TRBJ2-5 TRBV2 TGTGCCAGCAGTGGCAACCCAATAGCCGAGACCCAGTACTTC CASSGNPIAETQYF
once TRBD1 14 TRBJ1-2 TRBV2 TGTGCCAGCAGTGAAGGGACAGGGGTAAATGGCTACACCTTC CASSEGTGVNGYTF
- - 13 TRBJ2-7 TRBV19 TGTGCCAGTAGTAACAGGGTCTCCTACGAGCAGTACTTC CASSNRVSYEQYF
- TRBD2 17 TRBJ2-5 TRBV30 TGTGCCGCAAAAAGCGGGAGGGCCCTCATAATCCAAGAGACCCAGTACTTC CAAKSGRALIIQETQYF
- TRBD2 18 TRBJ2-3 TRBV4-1 TGCGCCAGCAGCCCCCCATTTCGCGGGAGGGTTAGCACAGATACGCAGTATTTT CASSPPFRGRVSTDTQYF
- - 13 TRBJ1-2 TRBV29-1 TGCAGCGTTGACACCCGAAGTCACTATGGCTACACCTTC CSVDTRSHYGYTF
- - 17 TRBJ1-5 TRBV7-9 TGTGCCAGCTGCGGCGGGTTGGCAGAGAATAGCAATCAGCCCCAGCATTTT CASCGGLAENSNQPQHF
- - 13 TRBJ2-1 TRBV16 TGTGCCAGCACCTCGGGTAGGGACAATGAGCAGTTCTTC CASTSGRDNEQFF
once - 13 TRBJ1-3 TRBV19 TGTGCCAGTAGTATTGTTAACGGAAACACCATATATTTT CASSIVNGNTIYF
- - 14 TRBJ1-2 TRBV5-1 TGCGCCAGCAGCTTGGATCGGGGGAGCTATGGCTACACCTTC CASSLDRGSYGYTF
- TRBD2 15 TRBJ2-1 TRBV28 TGTGCCAGCAGGCCCTCAGCGGGGGGGGCCGATGTGCAGTTCTTC CASRPSAGGADVQFF
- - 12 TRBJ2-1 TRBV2 TGTGCCAGCAGTGATTCTGGCCAGGAGCAGTTCTTC CASSDSGQEQFF
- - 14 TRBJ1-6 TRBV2 TGTGCCAGCAGTGATGGACAGTCTAATTCACCCCTCCACTTT CASSDGQSNSPLHF
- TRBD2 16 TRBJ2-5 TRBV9 TGTGCCAGCAGCCCGGGGACTAGCGGGGGGGCTGAGACCCAGTACTTC CASSPGTSGGAETQYF
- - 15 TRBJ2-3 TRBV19 TGTGCCAGTAGTATAGCGGCAGGGCAGGCAGATACGCAGTATTTT CASSIAAGQADTQYF
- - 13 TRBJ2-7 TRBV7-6 TGTGCCAGCAGCCCCCGCGGGGCGTACGAGCAGTACTTC CASSPRGAYEQYF
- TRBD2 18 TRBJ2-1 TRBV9 TGTGCCAGCAGCGGACGACTCTTAGCGGGAGCCCCTTTCAATGAGCAGTTCTTC CASSGRLLAGAPFNEQFF
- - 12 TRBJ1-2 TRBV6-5 TGTGCCAGCAGTTACGACGGGGGAAGGGACACCTTC CASSYDGGRDTF
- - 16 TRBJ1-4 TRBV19 TGTGCCAGTAGTATAGATACAGGAGCAACTAATGAAAAACTGTTTTTT CASSIDTGATNEKLFF
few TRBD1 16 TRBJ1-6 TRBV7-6 TGTGCCAGCAGCTTAGAAGGGGGCGCACGCAATTCACCCCTCCACTTT CASSLEGGARNSPLHF
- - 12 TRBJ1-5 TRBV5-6 TGTGCCAGCAGCTCGCCCACCCAACCCCAGCATTTT CASSSPTQPQHF
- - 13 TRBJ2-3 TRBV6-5 TGTGCCAGCAGCGAGAGGGGTGGCGATACGCAGTATTTT CASSERGGDTQYF
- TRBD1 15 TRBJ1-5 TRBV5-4 TGTGCCAGCAGCAAGGACAGGGGCGAGGGACAGCCCCAGCATTTT CASSKDRGEGQPQHF
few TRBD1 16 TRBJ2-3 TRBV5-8 TGTGCCAGCAGCCCACAGGGGGCGACTTTCACAGATACGCAGTATTTT CASSPQGATFTDTQYF